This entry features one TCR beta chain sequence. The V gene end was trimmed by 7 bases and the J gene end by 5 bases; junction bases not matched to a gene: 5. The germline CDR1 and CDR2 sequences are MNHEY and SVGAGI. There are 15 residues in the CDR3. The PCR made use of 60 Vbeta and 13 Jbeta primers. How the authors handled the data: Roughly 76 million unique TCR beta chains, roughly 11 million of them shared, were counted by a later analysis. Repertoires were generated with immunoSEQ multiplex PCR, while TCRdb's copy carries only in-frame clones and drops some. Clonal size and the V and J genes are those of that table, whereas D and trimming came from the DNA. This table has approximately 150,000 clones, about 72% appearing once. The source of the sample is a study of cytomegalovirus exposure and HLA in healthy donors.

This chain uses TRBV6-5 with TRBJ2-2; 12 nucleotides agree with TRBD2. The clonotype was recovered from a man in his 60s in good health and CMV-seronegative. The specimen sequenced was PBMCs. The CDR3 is CASTKGTSGTGELFF. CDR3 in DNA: TGTGCCAGCACCAAGGGGACTAGCGGGACCGGGGAGCTGTTTTTT.